The sample holds a few counts of the clone carrying this T cell receptor (beta chain). The antigen is not known. Unique molecular identifiers were built into the TCRbeta library. MiXCR was run by TCRdb on the PCR reads, yielding one entry per CDR3 protein. Among roughly 98,000 distinct CDR3 sequences listed, less than 20% were seen once. The data originate from a study of T-cell reconstitution after alpha-beta-depleted transplantation in children. Study results and limitations: By about two months after transplant, alpha-beta T cells reportedly arose from several hundred graft clones that had expanded. Recipient T cells and thymic progenitors that survived were the source of the high TCRbeta diversity seen at day 60 in some patients. Once a year had passed after transplant, T-cell counts and diversity came mostly from newly produced T cells.

This CDR3 contains 16 residues. Germline CDR1 is SSHAT and CDR2 is FNYEAQ (reference sequence). Trimming pared 5 bases from V and 7 bases from J, leaving 24 bases between. The rearrangement links TRBV7-7 to TRBJ2-7, with TRBD2 as a possible D gene (6 bases). The origin of this receptor is a male patient between 2 and 15 years old who had a stem cell transplant for acute lymphoblastic leukemia, so the T cells may come from the graft donor. The starting material was PBMCs, mostly from graft donor cells, obtained 180 days after TCRalphabeta/CD19-depleted stem cell transplant. The CDR3 bases are TGTGCCAGCAGCCCTACATCTAGCGCGGCATTAAGGGAGCAGTACTTC. It encodes CASSPTSSAALREQYF.